What follows are 31 T cell receptor beta chains derived from one specimen sequenced in a study of T cells in Graves' hyperthyroidism and ophthalmopathy. RNA transcripts served as the template for amplifying TCR beta CDR3 regions. First-round RT-PCR targeting the TCR CDR3 was performed with the HTBI primer set. A single record per CDR3 protein comes from TCRdb applying MiXCR to the multiplex PCR reads. The sample has about 740,000 distinct CDR3 sequences, around 15% seen once. The sequenced sample consisted of blood. These receptors all stem from a woman aged 18 to 35 with Graves' hyperthyroidism.

There are a few counts of this clonotype. J is TRBJ2-5 and V is TRBV4-1; 7 bases align to TRBD2. Germline lookup yields CDR1 MGHRA and CDR2 YSYEKL. With V trimmed by 3 bases and J by 5 bases, 12 bases remained unmatched. The CDR3 consists of 16 residues. In DNA form, the CDR3 reads TGCGCCAGCAGCCACCCCCCGACGGGGGGTAGGGAGACCCAGTACTTC. Amino acids: CASSHPPTGGRETQYF.

The sample holds many counts of this clonotype. V usage is TRBV18 and J usage is TRBJ2-1, with TRBD2 matching over 10 bases. The CDR3 length is 15 residues. In germline, CDR1 is KGHSH, CDR2 LQKENI. V trimming: 3 bases; J trimming: 3 bases; junction bases outside the gene matches: 2. Here the CDR3 DNA reads TGTGCCAGCTCACCCGGGACTAGCGACTACAATGAGCAGTTCTTC. This sequence encodes CASSPGTSDYNEQFF.

V is TRBV14 and J is TRBJ2-7, with no clear D. The CDR3 length is 13 residues. In germline, CDR1 is SGHDN, CDR2 FVKESK. V dropped 4 bases and J dropped 1 base, with 8 bases sitting between them. The CDR3 DNA reads as TGTGCCAGCAGCCCTCATCGGTCCTACGAGCAGTACTTC. This gives the protein CASSPHRSYEQYF.

This clonotype was counted many times. The V and J genes are TRBV12-3 or TRBV12-4 and TRBJ2-5, with D perhaps being TRBD1 or TRBD2 (5 bases each). The CDR3 runs 14 residues. Trimming pared 6 bases from V and 9 bases from J, leaving 20 bases between. CDR3: CASSQQETLGAQYF. Written as DNA, the CDR3 is TGTGCCAGCAGCCAGCAAGAGACCTTGGGGGCCCAGTACTTC.

This clonotype was counted between two and nine times. The genes are TRBV20-1 and TRBJ2-4, with a tentative D call TRBD2 (5 bases). There are 13 residues in the CDR3. Germline CDR1 and CDR2: DFQATT and SNEGSKA (reference sequence). Trimming pared 1 base from V and 2 bases from J, leaving 6 bases between. The CDR3 DNA reads TGCAGTGCTAGAGGAGGGACCAAAAACATTCAGTACTTC. Translating gives CSARGGTKNIQYF.

For this clonotype: It may be a read error: a sequence one base away is much more abundant. This chain joins TRBV11-2 and TRBJ2-5, with unresolved D. This CDR3 has 13 residues. Trimming took off 6 bases at V and 1 base at J, with 9 bases between the two ends. Per the germline V gene, CDR1 is SGHAT and CDR2 is FQNNGV. The CDR3 region is CASSFHTQETQYF. The CDR3 DNA is TGTGCCAGCAGTTTTCACACCCAAGAGACCCAGTACTTC.

At least ten counts were recorded for this clonotype. The rearrangement joins TRBV2 to TRBJ1-4; D is undetermined. The V and J ends lost 2 bases and 8 bases respectively, with 9 bases between them. This CDR3 comprises 13 residues. Germline V lookup: CDR1 SNHLY, CDR2 FYNNEI. The CDR3 coding sequence is TGTGCCAGCAGTGAACGGGGTTACGAAAAACTGTTTTTT. It translates to CASSERGYEKLFF. The full variable domain, with the rest looked up from reference TRBV2 and TRBJ1-4, is EPEVTQTPSHQVTQMGQEVILRCVPISNHLYFYWYRQILGQKVEFLVSFYNNEISEKSEIFDDQFSVERPDGSNFTLKIRSTKLEDSAMYFCASSERGYEKLFFGSGTQLSVL.

The V and J genes are TRBV20-1 and TRBJ2-4; perhaps TRBD2 as D (6 bases). V lost 0 bases, J lost 6 bases, and 21 bases lay in between. CDR1 and CDR2 (germline): DFQATT, SNEGSKA (reference sequence). This CDR3 has 17 residues. The CDR3, as DNA: TGCAGTGCTAGAGATAGGGGACTGACTATGGGGCTAAACATTCAGTACTTC. Translating gives CSARDRGLTMGLNIQYF.

This clonotype was recorded at least ten times. The CDR3 loop is CSARDTRGTSTDTQYF. CDR3 nucleotide sequence: TGCAGTGCTAGAGACACTCGCGGTACTAGCACAGATACGCAGTATTTT. The chain is built from TRBV20-1 and TRBJ2-3; D not certain. V dropped 0 bases and J dropped 0 bases, with 13 bases sitting between them. Looked up from germline, CDR1 is DFQATT and CDR2 is SNEGSKA (reference sequence). The CDR3 runs 16 residues.

At least ten counts were recorded for this clonotype. This chain connects TRBV7-6 to TRBJ2-3, with D perhaps TRBD2 (6 bases). This CDR3 contains 15 residues. V was trimmed by 3 bases and J by 6 bases, leaving 16 bases between them. CDR1 SGHVS and CDR2 FNYEAQ come from the germline V gene. CDR3 residues: CASSLGGYPTDTQYF. The DNA for the CDR3 is TGTGCCAGCAGCTTGGGGGGATACCCTACGGATACGCAGTATTTT.

This clonotype came up a few times. The genes are TRBV10-3 and TRBJ1-1; possible D gene TRBD1, 5 bases. CDR3 length equals 14 residues. The V end lost 2 bases, the J end lost 5 bases, and 12 bases lay between the germline ends. Germline CDR1 and CDR2: ENHRY and SYGVKD. CDR3 loop: CAISEGTGRTEAFF. The CDR3 region has the DNA TGTGCCATCAGTGAGGGGACGGGACGAACTGAAGCTTTCTTT.

The chain has TRBV6-2 or TRBV6-3 and TRBJ2-3; D not certain. Germline lookup yields CDR1 MNHEY and CDR2 SVGEGT. This CDR3 has 14 amino acids. Between the trimmed V and J ends, which lost 7 bases and 2 bases, there was a span of 13 bases. The CDR3 here is CASTQDGNTDTQYF. Here the CDR3 DNA reads TGTGCCAGCACTCAGGACGGAAACACAGATACGCAGTATTTT.

The chain uses TRBV6-1 and TRBJ1-3; a possible D gene is TRBD1 (6 bases). Per the germline V gene, CDR1 is MNHNS and CDR2 is SASEGT. V shed 1 base and J shed 2 bases, with 21 bases lying between them. The CDR3 contains 19 residues. CDR3 amino acids: CASSEGNWGAGSAGNTIYF. CDR3 DNA sequence: TGTGCCAGCAGTGAAGGGAATTGGGGGGCAGGGTCCGCTGGAAACACCATATATTTT.

Many counts were recorded for this clonotype. CDR3 sequence: CASSVETSGSEQYF. Written as DNA, the CDR3 is TGTGCCAGCAGTGTAGAGACTAGCGGGAGCGAGCAGTACTTC. The genes are TRBV2 and TRBJ2-7, with TRBD2 matching 12 bases. CDR1 SNHLY and CDR2 FYNNEI come from the germline V gene. V was clipped by 4 bases and J by 6 bases; unmatched bases: 4. CDR3 size: 14 residues.

This clonotype occurred once. A read error is likely, as this CDR3 ends without the conserved phenylalanine or tryptophan. CDR3 region: CASSLGLAGVHEQYL. CDR3 nucleotide sequence: TGTGCCAGCAGCTTAGGGTTGGCAGGGGTCCACGAGCAGTACCTC. The V call is TRBV7-9, the J call TRBJ2-7, with D perhaps matching TRBD1 (6 bases). The V end was cut by 1 base, the J end by 5 bases, with 15 bases between. CDR1 and CDR2 from the germline V gene are SEHNR and FQNEAQ (reference sequence). This CDR3 contains 15 residues.

This clonotype was counted only a few times. J is TRBJ2-6 and V is TRBV29-1; D is unresolved. Germline CDR1 and CDR2: SQVTM and ANQGSEA. The CDR3 totals 14 residues. Deletions cut 5 bases from V and 0 bases from J, with 8 bases between. CDR3 region: CSVLEISGANVLTF. In nucleotides, the CDR3 is TGCAGCGTTTTGGAGATCTCTGGGGCCAACGTCCTGACTTTC.

This clonotype was seen only a few times. This sequence joins TRBV7-9 and TRBJ1-1; TRBD1 is a possible D gene (5 bases). Germline CDR1 and CDR2: SEHNR and FQNEAQ (reference sequence). This CDR3 is built from 13 residues. V lost 1 base and J lost 10, with 13 bases in between. The CDR3 here is CASSLGGVFPAFF. CDR3 DNA sequence: TGTGCCAGCAGCTTAGGGGGGGTCTTCCCAGCTTTCTTT.

This clonotype was counted many times. The V gene is TRBV20-1, the J gene TRBJ1-5; D gene unclear. V lost 0 bases and J 3 bases, leaving 6 bases between the germline ends. Germline CDR1 and CDR2: DFQATT and SNEGSKA (reference sequence). The CDR3 length is 13 residues. DNA for the CDR3: TGCAGTGCTAGAGATCGGGACAATCAGCCCCAGCATTTT. Protein: CSARDRDNQPQHF.

The V gene is TRBV12-3 or TRBV12-4, the J gene TRBJ2-2; D remains ambiguous. The CDR3 runs 17 residues. The V and J ends lost 2 bases and 6 bases respectively, with 19 bases between them. The CDR3 loop is CASSLRSLAGNAGELFF. CDR3 bases: TGTGCCAGCAGTTTAAGGTCGCTCGCCGGTAACGCCGGGGAGCTGTTTTTT.

This clonotype has more than one count but fewer than ten. The V and J genes are TRBV4-2 and TRBJ2-2; D is ambiguous. V lost 0 bases to trimming and J lost 6 bases, with 17 bases between them. CDR3 length: 17 residues. Per germline, CDR1 LGHNA and CDR2 YNFKEQ. The CDR3 region is CASSQEPTGDDSGELFF. DNA for the CDR3: TGTGCCAGCAGCCAAGAACCGACGGGTGACGACTCCGGGGAGCTGTTTTTT.

The sample holds many counts of this clonotype. The V gene is TRBV10-3, the J gene TRBJ1-5; D is possibly TRBD1 (5 bases). In germline, CDR1 is ENHRY, CDR2 SYGVKD. The CDR3 totals 16 residues. Trimming took off 0 bases at V and 6 bases at J, with 15 bases between the two ends. The CDR3 spells CAISESSRQGGQPQHF. Here the CDR3 DNA reads TGTGCCATCAGTGAGTCATCGAGGCAGGGAGGTCAGCCCCAGCATTTT.

This clonotype was recorded a few times. The CDR3: CASSLLGVQGAAETQYF. CDR3 nucleotides: TGTGCCAGCAGTTTATTAGGGGTACAGGGGGCAGCAGAGACCCAGTACTTC. This chain joins TRBV28 and TRBJ2-5; 9 bases map to TRBD1. The germline CDR1 and CDR2 sequences are MDHEN and SYDVKM. The CDR3 spans 17 residues. Unmatched junction bases numbered 10, after V lost 1 base and J lost 4 bases.

V usage is TRBV6-1 and J usage is TRBJ2-1; 11 positions agree with TRBD2. Losses at the gene ends were 6 bases for V and 4 bases for J; bases not matched to a gene: 8. This CDR3 comprises 16 residues. CDR1 MNHNS and CDR2 SASEGT come from the germline V gene. The CDR3 nucleotides are TGTGCCAGCAGCCCACTAGCGGGAGCCCTGTACAATGAGCAGTTCTTC. Its protein product is CASSPLAGALYNEQFF.

In this sample, this clonotype turned up many times. This chain connects TRBV6-2 or TRBV6-3 to TRBJ2-7, with D hard to call. Per germline, CDR1 MNHEY and CDR2 SVGEGT. Trimming pared 7 bases from V and 0 bases from J, leaving 16 bases between. This CDR3 comprises 15 residues. The CDR3 reads CASNPHGASSYEQYF. The CDR3 region has the DNA TGTGCCAGCAACCCTCACGGCGCGAGCTCCTACGAGCAGTACTTC.

This clonotype was detected ten times or more. The rearrangement joins TRBV2 to TRBJ1-2, with D possibly TRBD1 on 5 matching bases. CDR3 length equals 14 residues. Per the germline V gene, CDR1 is SNHLY and CDR2 is FYNNEI. V lost 0 bases and J 8 bases, leaving 13 bases between the germline ends. CDR3 in DNA: TGTGCCAGCAGTGAAGCCCTCCAAGGGGTCGGCTACACCTTC. Its protein product is CASSEALQGVGYTF. The whole variable domain, remainder taken from reference TRBV2 and TRBJ1-2, is EPEVTQTPSHQVTQMGQEVILRCVPISNHLYFYWYRQILGQKVEFLVSFYNNEISEKSEIFDDQFSVERPDGSNFTLKIRSTKLEDSAMYFCASSEALQGVGYTFGSGTRLTVV.

In this sample, this clonotype turned up a few times. The chain carries TRBV12-3 or TRBV12-4 and TRBJ1-5, with D maybe TRBD1 (6 bases). V lost 5 bases and J 3 bases, leaving 8 bases between the germline ends. The CDR3 is 13 residues long. CDR3 amino acids: CASSGQYNQPQHF. CDR3 bases: TGTGCCAGCAGTGGACAGTACAATCAGCCCCAGCATTTT.

This clonotype was picked up many times. The rearrangement joins TRBV28 to TRBJ1-1; 8 bases are a match to TRBD1. Unmatched junction bases numbered 3, after V lost 2 bases and J lost 4 bases. Germline V gives CDR1 MDHEN, CDR2 SYDVKM. The CDR3 is 14 amino acids. The CDR3 nucleotides are TGTGCCAGCAGTTTACAGGACAGGGTCACTGAAGCTTTCTTT. It specifies CASSLQDRVTEAFF.

This clonotype occurred many times. CDR3 nucleotide sequence: TGTGCCAGCAACCTCGCTACCGGGGAGCTGTTTTTT. Translated, it gives CASNLATGELFF. V usage is TRBV12-3 or TRBV12-4 and J usage is TRBJ2-2; D gene ambiguous. The CDR3 contains 12 residues. V dropped 7 bases and J dropped 5 bases, with 8 bases sitting between them.

CDR3 loop: CAIRLAGGSGSQEQYF. The CDR3 DNA follows: TGTGCCATCCGACTAGCGGGGGGATCGGGCTCTCAAGAGCAGTACTTC. This sequence joins TRBV25-1 and TRBJ2-7, with 13 bases aligning to TRBD2. The germline CDR1 and CDR2 sequences are MGHDK and SYGVNS. CDR3 length: 16 amino acids. J was trimmed by 7 bases and V by 10 bases; bases with no gene match: 16.

The table lists this clonotype with a few counts. This sequence joins TRBV27 and TRBJ2-3; no definite D call. V gave up 3 bases and J gave up 4 bases, with 8 bases separating them. This CDR3 comprises 13 residues. Germline V gene data show CDR1 as MNHEY and CDR2 as SMNVEV (reference sequence). The CDR3 loop reads CASSFTRADTQYF. As DNA, the CDR3 is TGTGCCAGCAGTTTCACCAGAGCAGATACGCAGTATTTT.

This clonotype was observed a handful of times. This chain uses TRBV12-3 or TRBV12-4 with TRBJ1-1, with D uncertain. The CDR3 has 11 residues. V gave up 3 bases and J gave up 7 bases, with 6 bases separating them. The chain's CDR3 is CASSLLREAFF. CDR3 nucleotide sequence: TGTGCCAGCAGTTTGTTGCGTGAAGCTTTCTTT.